This entry features one TCR beta chain sequence. Trimming removed 3 bases at V and 3 bases at J, with 29 bases between. The CDR3 is 20 residues long. Authors' processing steps: It was from reference gene primer amplification that nucleated cell counts were estimated. Method: immunoSEQ multiplex PCR; TCRdb's copy keeps in-frame clones and lacks some. The DNA gave D and trimming, while V, J and clone size come from that table. The table has 60,000 to 90,000 clones, roughly 90% seen once; the top ten hold roughly 0.8%. The sample is drawn from a study of blood T cell repertoires in COVID-19. Study-level information: Material from acute and convalescent COVID-19 was sourced from the United States, Italy and Spain. Sample material is recorded as cDNA or gDNA derived from T cells, B-cell-depleted T cells, or PBMCs.

This sequence joins TRBV23-1 and TRBJ1-1; D might be TRBD1 (5 bases). TRBV23-1 is an ORF; its function is uncertain. The specimen sequenced was peripheral blood. This TCR derives from a woman of 80 years or more with acute or convalescent COVID-19. The CDR3 DNA follows: TGCGCCAGCAGTCACCCCTCAGTCAGGGAAGCCTGTACCCAACACACTGAAGCTTTCTTT. As protein: CASSHPSVREACTQHTEAFF.